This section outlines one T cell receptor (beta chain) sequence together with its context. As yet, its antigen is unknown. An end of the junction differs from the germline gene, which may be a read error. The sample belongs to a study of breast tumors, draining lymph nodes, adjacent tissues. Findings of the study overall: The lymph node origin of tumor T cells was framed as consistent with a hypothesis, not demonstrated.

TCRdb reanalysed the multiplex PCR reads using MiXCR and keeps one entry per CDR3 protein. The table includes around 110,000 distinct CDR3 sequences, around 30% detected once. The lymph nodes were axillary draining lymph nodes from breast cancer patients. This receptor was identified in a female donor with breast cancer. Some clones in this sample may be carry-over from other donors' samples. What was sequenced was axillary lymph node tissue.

The CDR3 here is CSARGEPRDTVMSTDTRYF. CDR3 nucleotides: TGCAGTGCTAGAGGGGAACCCCGGGACACAGTTATGAGCACAGATACGCGGTATTTT. This sequence joins TRBV20-1 and TRBJ2-3; the D gene is possibly TRBD1 (6 bases). The CDR3 totals 19 residues. The germline V gene encodes CDR1 DFQATT and CDR2 SNEGSKA (reference sequence).